The next 32 T cell receptor beta chains were all read from a single sample in a study of neurological immune-mediated disorders. Time point reported: longitudinal time-point 1 (baseline). TCRdb reprocessed the 5' RACE reads via MiXCR and lists one record per CDR3 protein. The sample yields fewer than 55,000 distinct CDR3 sequences, about a tenth seen once. Sample: PBMCs. All receptors derive from a woman aged 40 to 49 in good health.

This clonotype was observed many times. This chain links TRBV12-3 or TRBV12-4 with TRBJ2-1; 12 nucleotides line up with TRBD2. This CDR3 contains 17 residues. V was clipped by 3 bases and J by 8 bases; unmatched bases: 11. CDR3 in amino acids: CASSFPSGRGLLYEQFF. In DNA, the CDR3 is TGTGCCAGCAGTTTTCCTAGCGGGAGGGGATTGTTATATGAGCAGTTCTTC.

At least ten counts were recorded for this clonotype. This rearrangement joins TRBV4-1 to TRBJ2-2; D is ambiguous. The CDR3 has 11 amino acids. Looked up from germline, CDR1 is MGHRA and CDR2 is YSYEKL. Trimming cost V 5 bases and J 5 bases, with 3 bases left between them. CDR3 sequence (DNA): TGCGCCAGCAGCGTAACCGGGGAGCTGTTTTTT. The encoded protein is CASSVTGELFF.

This clonotype was counted at least ten times. J is TRBJ1-4 and V is TRBV12-3 or TRBV12-4, with D possibly matching TRBD1 (5 bases). This CDR3 has 14 residues. Trimming cost V 8 bases and J 1 base, with 11 bases left between them. The CDR3, as DNA: TGTGCCAGCGGTGGAAGGGGAACTAATGAAAAACTGTTTTTT. As protein: CASGGRGTNEKLFF.

This clonotype was observed at least ten times. This sequence joins TRBV13 and TRBJ2-7, with D possibly TRBD1 on 6 matching bases. From germline, CDR1 is PRHDT and CDR2 FYEKMQ (reference sequence). CDR3 length: 18 residues. V was clipped by 6 bases and J by 2 bases, with 26 bases between them. The CDR3 is CASRQHLDSSPYPYEQYF. The CDR3, as DNA: TGTGCCAGCAGACAACACCTGGACAGCTCCCCTTACCCCTACGAGCAGTACTTC.

The CDR3: CASSRTVSGNTIYF. The CDR3 DNA sequence: TGCGCCAGCAGCCGGACAGTCTCTGGAAACACCATATATTTT. J is TRBJ1-3 and V is TRBV5-1; D possibly corresponds to TRBD1 (6 bases). There are 14 residues in the CDR3. V dropped 4 bases and J dropped 0 bases, with 8 bases sitting between them. Germline V lookup: CDR1 SGHRS, CDR2 YFSETQ.

This clonotype was picked up many times. V and J are TRBV20-1 and TRBJ2-5; TRBD1 matches at 8 bases. The CDR3 has 14 amino acids. The germline gives CDR1 DFQATT, CDR2 SNEGSKA (reference sequence). V shed 7 bases, J shed 0 bases, and the junction held 7 bases outside the gene matches. The CDR3 DNA reads TGCAGTGGAACGACAGGGGCGTACCAAGAGACCCAGTACTTC. It codes for CSGTTGAYQETQYF.

This clonotype was observed at least ten times. The chain joins TRBV20-1 to TRBJ1-1, with unresolved D. V dropped 5 bases and J dropped 6 bases, with 13 bases sitting between them. Germline CDR1 is DFQATT and CDR2 is SNEGSKA (reference sequence). The CDR3 contains 12 residues. CDR3 nucleotide sequence: TGCAGTGCTTCAAGTAGGTTGTCTGAAGCTTTCTTT. Translating it yields CSASSRLSEAFF.

In its sample, this clonotype was seen many times. The J gene is TRBJ1-4, the V gene TRBV5-6; D is ambiguous. CDR1 SGHDT and CDR2 YYEEEE come from the germline V gene. This CDR3 has 15 amino acids. The ends were cut back, 2 bases at V and 6 bases at J, with 14 bases in the middle. Here the CDR3 reads CASSFAGSMDEKLFF. CDR3 nucleotide sequence: TGTGCCAGCAGCTTCGCGGGGAGTATGGATGAAAAACTGTTTTTT.

This clonotype occurred many times. The chain has TRBV29-1 and TRBJ1-4; D ambiguous. Germline lookup yields CDR1 SQVTM and CDR2 ANQGSEA. This CDR3 contains 11 residues. The ends were cut back, 4 bases at V and 5 bases at J, with 5 bases in the middle. CDR3 in amino acids: CSVVGNEKLFF. The CDR3 nucleotides read TGCAGCGTTGTAGGGAATGAAAAACTGTTTTTT.

This clonotype was seen at least ten times. The chain joins TRBV7-9 to TRBJ2-7, with 8 bases lining up with TRBD1. This CDR3 comprises 14 residues. The junction had 4 bases not matched to a gene; V was cut back by 1 base and J by 5 bases. Germline lookup yields CDR1 SEHNR and CDR2 FQNEAQ (reference sequence). The CDR3 loop reads CASSLVQGANEQYF. CDR3 DNA: TGTGCCAGCAGCTTAGTCCAGGGGGCCAACGAGCAGTACTTC.

This clonotype was recorded at least ten times. The chain uses TRBV4-3 and TRBJ1-2, with D uncertain. Germline V gives CDR1 LGHNA, CDR2 YSLEER. The CDR3 has 16 amino acids. The V and J ends lost 0 bases and 7 bases respectively, with 18 bases between them. CDR3 sequence: CASSQEPSGVSSGYTF. The CDR3, as DNA: TGCGCCAGCAGCCAAGAACCAAGTGGGGTTTCAAGTGGCTACACCTTC.

This clonotype was detected ten times or more. V is TRBV7-2 and J is TRBJ1-4; D is uncertain. Germline-derived CDR1 and CDR2 are SGHTA and FQGNSA. V shed 5 bases and J shed 5 bases, with 18 bases lying between them. The CDR3 has 16 amino acids. For the CDR3, the DNA is TGTGCCAGCAGCCCTTGGATGGGTACGACCAATGAAAAACTGTTTTTT. It specifies CASSPWMGTTNEKLFF. The entire variable domain, with the rest obtained from reference TRBV7-2 and TRBJ1-4, is as follows: GAGVSQSPSNKVTEKGKDVELRCDPISGHTALYWYRQSLGQGLEFLIYFQGNSAPDKSGLPSDRFSAERTGGSVSTLTIQRTQQEDSAVYLCASSPWMGTTNEKLFFGSGTQLSVL.

This clonotype was observed a few times. The chain recombines TRBV19 with TRBJ1-1; D remains ambiguous. Deletions cut 10 bases from V and 1 base from J, with 13 bases between. Germline V gene data show CDR1 as LNHDA and CDR2 as SQIVND (reference sequence). The CDR3 consists of 13 residues. CDR3 nucleotide sequence: TGTGCCACCCAACGACGGACGAACACTGAAGCTTTCTTT. It yields the protein CATQRRTNTEAFF.

This clonotype was counted ten times or more. The chain employs TRBV7-2 and TRBJ2-1; TRBD1 agrees at 8 bases. With 4 bases clipped from V and 7 bases from J, the junction kept 12 bases outside the gene matches. The CDR3 length is 16 residues. Germline assignment: CDR1 SGHTA and CDR2 FQGNSA. The CDR3 sequence: CASSSSSGQGQNEQFF. Here the CDR3 DNA reads TGTGCCAGCAGCTCAAGTTCCGGACAGGGTCAGAATGAGCAGTTCTTC.

This clonotype was recorded many times. V and J are TRBV12-3 or TRBV12-4 and TRBJ2-7; a weak D match, TRBD1 (5 bases). V shed 5 bases and J shed 4 bases, with 6 bases lying between them. This CDR3 is 11 amino acids long. Written as DNA, the CDR3 is TGTGCCAGCAGTCCAGGGTACGAGCAGTACTTC. This sequence encodes CASSPGYEQYF.

Concerning this clonotype itself: An end of the junction differs from the germline gene, which may be a read error. This chain connects TRBV10-3 to TRBJ1-4; the D gene is possibly TRBD1 (5 bases). The germline gives CDR1 ENHRY, CDR2 SYGVKD. The CDR3 runs to 17 residues. CDR3 sequence (DNA): TGTGCCACCCAGCGACAGACCCCGCCGGGAACTAATGAAAAACTTTTTTTT. This gives the protein CATQRQTPPGTNEKLFF.

This chain joins TRBV5-1 and TRBJ2-1, with TRBD2 as a possible D gene (7 bases). V lost 0 bases and J 16 bases, leaving 14 bases between the germline ends. CDR1 is SGHRS, CDR2 YFSETQ, per germline. This CDR3 is 12 amino acids long. CDR3 residues: CASSLAWEGTFF. CDR3 nucleotides: TGCGCCAGCAGCTTGGCTTGGGAGGGGACATTCTTC. Full variable domain (remainder filled in from reference TRBV5-1 and TRBJ2-1): KAGVTQTPRYLIKTRGQQVTLSCSPISGHRSVSWYQQTPGQGLQFLFEYFSETQRNKGNFPGRFSGRQFSNSRSEMNVSTLELGDSALYLCASSLAWEGTFFGPGTRLTVL.

At least ten counts were recorded for this clonotype. The genes are TRBV12-3 or TRBV12-4 and TRBJ1-1; D call uncertain. CDR3 length equals 12 residues. Trimming left V 5 bases short and J 11 bases short, with 15 bases between. The CDR3 nucleotides are TGTGCCAGCAGTCCGGATGGGCCCGGGGCTTTCTTT. Its protein product is CASSPDGPGAFF.

This clonotype appeared many times. The chain links TRBV12-3 or TRBV12-4 to TRBJ2-3; D call uncertain. CDR3 length equals 12 residues. V was trimmed by 5 bases and J by 4 bases, leaving 7 bases between them. The CDR3, as DNA: TGTGCCAGCAGTCATGGGTCAGATACGCAGTATTTT. Its protein product is CASSHGSDTQYF.

Ten or more counts support this clonotype. This rearrangement joins TRBV7-2 to TRBJ1-5; 9 positions agree with TRBD1. The CDR3 spans 15 residues. V shed 4 bases and J 4 bases; nucleotides not matched to a gene: 5. The germline CDR1 and CDR2 sequences are SGHTA and FQGNSA. CDR3 coding DNA: TGTGCCAGCAGCTCAGGACAGGGGTGGAATCAGCCCCAGCATTTT. Amino acids: CASSSGQGWNQPQHF.

There are many counts of this clonotype. V and J are TRBV6-2 or TRBV6-3 and TRBJ1-1; 7 nucleotides match TRBD1. The CDR3 is 14 residues long. With 6 bases clipped from V and 5 bases from J, the junction kept 9 bases outside the gene matches. From germline, CDR1 is MNHEY and CDR2 SVGEGT. CDR3 nucleotides: TGTGCCAGCAGGTTCGACAGGGAAGAGACTGAAGCTTTCTTT. This encodes CASRFDREETEAFF.

Remarks on this clonotype: It may be a read error: a sequence one base away is much more abundant. The chain employs TRBV27 and TRBJ1-5; maybe TRBD1 (5 bases). Germline assignment: CDR1 MNHEY and CDR2 SMNVEV (reference sequence). This CDR3 spans 15 amino acids. CDR3 residues: CANSLWAGFGQPQHF. CDR3 bases: TGTGCCAACAGTTTATGGGCAGGGTTCGGTCAGCCCCAGCATTTT.

There are many counts of this clonotype. This chain uses TRBV29-1 with TRBJ1-1; the D gene is possibly TRBD1 (6 bases). Trimming took 2 bases from V and 3 from J, leaving 10 bases between them. The CDR3 extends over 13 amino acids. From germline, CDR1 is SQVTM and CDR2 ANQGSEA. This chain's CDR3 is CSVESGQYTEAFF. Here the CDR3 DNA reads TGCAGCGTTGAAAGCGGACAGTACACTGAAGCTTTCTTT.

This clonotype was observed many times. The CDR3 spells CASSPPPLSDTQYF. The CDR3 DNA follows: TGTGCCAGCAGCCCCCCCCCTCTTTCAGATACGCAGTATTTT. The chain employs TRBV7-2 and TRBJ2-3; D gene ambiguous. The CDR3 runs to 14 residues. Germline loops: CDR1 SGHTA, CDR2 FQGNSA. V lost 5 bases and J 4 bases, leaving 13 bases between the germline ends.

Details on this clonotype: One junction end does not reproduce the germline sequence, and a read error may be involved. This rearrangement joins TRBV18 to TRBJ1-1; maybe TRBD1 (6 bases). Germline CDR1 is KGHSH and CDR2 is LQKENI. The CDR3 covers 14 residues. The CDR3 sequence: CASTPAGAGTEAFF. DNA of the CDR3: TGTGCCAGCACACCCGCAGGGGCAGGGACTGAAGCTTTCTTT. The full variable domain, its missing parts supplied by reference TRBV18 and TRBJ1-1, is NAGVMQNPRHLVRRRGQEARLRCSPMKGHSHVYWYRQLPEEGLKFMVYLQKENIIDESGMPKERFSAEFPKEGPSILRIQQVVRGDSAAYFCASTPAGAGTEAFFGQGTRLTVV.

With regard to this clonotype: Given a much more abundant clone one base away, this may be a read error. The chain joins TRBV11-2 to TRBJ2-7; D gene ambiguous. CDR3 length: 14 residues. Between the trimmed V and J ends, which lost 7 bases and 7 bases, there was a span of 20 bases. In germline, CDR1 is SGHAT, CDR2 FQNNGV. The CDR3 reads CASNLGFVSWEQYF. CDR3 nucleotide sequence: TGTGCCAGCAACTTGGGTTTTGTTTCGTGGGAGCAGTACTTC.

This clonotype was detected ten times or more. The gene calls are TRBV5-1 and TRBJ1-1; D unresolved. V shed 0 bases and J shed 3 bases, with 9 bases lying between them. The CDR3 covers 14 residues. Germline V lookup: CDR1 SGHRS, CDR2 YFSETQ. CDR3 residues: CASSLVADDTEAFF. The CDR3, as DNA: TGCGCCAGCAGCTTGGTCGCAGATGACACTGAAGCTTTCTTT.

This clonotype was found many times. CDR3 sequence reads: CASSAGRGTEAFF. DNA for the CDR3: TGTGCCAGCAGTGCAGGGCGGGGCACTGAAGCTTTCTTT. The rearrangement uses TRBV2 and TRBJ1-1; D perhaps matches TRBD1 (5 bases). CDR3 length: 13 residues. Germline V gene lookup returns CDR1 SNHLY and CDR2 FYNNEI. With 4 bases removed from V and 4 bases from J, the gap between germline ends came to 10 bases.

This clonotype was counted ten times or more. The V and J genes are TRBV20-1 and TRBJ1-2; TRBD1 agrees at 7 bases. Germline values: CDR1 DFQATT, CDR2 SNEGSKA (reference sequence). CDR3 length: 13 residues. The V segment lost 5 bases and the J segment 0 bases; nucleotides outside the gene matches: 3. The CDR3 nucleotides read TGCAGTGCTCGGACAGGCACTAACTATGGCTACACCTTC. Its translation: CSARTGTNYGYTF.

This clonotype was recorded at least ten times. The chain couples TRBV5-6 to TRBJ1-1; no reliable D call. Germline V gene sequence: CDR1 SGHDT, CDR2 YYEEEE. This CDR3 is 14 amino acids long. V dropped 4 bases and J dropped 2 bases, with 12 bases sitting between them. The CDR3 DNA follows: TGTGCCAGCAGCCCGCGGCGAGCAAACACTGAAGCTTTCTTT. It codes for CASSPRRANTEAFF. Full variable domain (remainder filled in from reference TRBV5-6 and TRBJ1-1): DAGVTQSPTHLIKTRGQQVTLRCSPKSGHDTVSWYQQALGQGPQFIFQYYEEEERQRGNFPDRFSGHQFPNYSSELNVNALLLGDSALYLCASSPRRANTEAFFGQGTRLTVV.

This clonotype was found many times. CDR3 bases: TGCAGCGTCGCGACTAGCGGGGGGAGGAATGAGCAGTTCTTC. Protein: CSVATSGGRNEQFF. The chain is built from TRBV29-1 and TRBJ2-1; 13 positions match TRBD2. This CDR3 comprises 14 residues. V shed 6 bases and J 7 bases; nucleotides not matched to a gene: 6. In germline, CDR1 is SQVTM, CDR2 ANQGSEA.

This clonotype occurred many times. The rearrangement uses TRBV10-3 and TRBJ2-5; D is ambiguous. The V gene's germline CDR1 is ENHRY and CDR2 SYGVKD. The CDR3 spans 11 residues. V lost 7 bases and J 4 bases, leaving 7 bases between the germline ends. The CDR3, as DNA: TGTGCCATCACAGACGGAGAGACCCAGTACTTC. It codes for CAITDGETQYF.